This T cell receptor (beta chain) was sequenced during a study of cytomegalovirus exposure and HLA in healthy donors. Germline V gene data show CDR1 as SNHLY and CDR2 as FYNNEI. The CDR3 length is 12 residues. V gave up 8 bases and J gave up 4 bases, with 8 bases separating them. The PCR was carried out with 60 Vbeta primers and 13 Jbeta primers. Generated by immunoSEQ multiplex PCR, the TCRdb table keeps only in-frame clones and is missing some. Of under 200,000 clones in the sample, roughly 90% were seen once. The clonotype originates from a woman in her thirties in good health and CMV-seronegative. The chain uses TRBV2 and TRBJ2-2; D gene unclear. Specimen: PBMCs. CDR3 sequence: CASQVGTGELFF. The DNA of the CDR3 is TGTGCCAGCCAGGTCGGCACCGGGGAGCTGTTTTTT.